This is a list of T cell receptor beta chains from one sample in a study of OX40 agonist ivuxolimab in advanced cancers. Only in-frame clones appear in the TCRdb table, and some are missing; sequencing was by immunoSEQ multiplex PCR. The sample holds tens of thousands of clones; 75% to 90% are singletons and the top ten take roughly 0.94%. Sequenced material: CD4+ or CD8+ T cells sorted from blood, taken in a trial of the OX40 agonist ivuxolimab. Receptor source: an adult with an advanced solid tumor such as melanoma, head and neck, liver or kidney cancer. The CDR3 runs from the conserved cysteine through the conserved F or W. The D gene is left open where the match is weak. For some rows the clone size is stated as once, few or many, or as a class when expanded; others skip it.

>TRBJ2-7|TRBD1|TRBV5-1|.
TGCGCCAGCAGCTCATCAGGGGGCCTCGACGAGCAGTACTTC
CASSSSGGLDEQYF
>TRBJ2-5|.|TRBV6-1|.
TGTGCCAGCAGTGAGACGGTCAATTGGGGTGGGGAGACCCAGTACTTC
CASSETVNWGGETQYF
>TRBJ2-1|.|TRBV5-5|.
TGTGCCAGCAGCTTGGATGGGAACCCCTACAATGAGCAGTTCTTC
CASSLDGNPYNEQFF
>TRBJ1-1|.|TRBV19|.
TGTGCCAGTAGCTACGGGGTTTTGACGAACACTGAAGCTTTCTTT
CASSYGVLTNTEAFF
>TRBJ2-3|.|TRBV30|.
TGTGCCTGGACCCTGGGTACAGATACGCAGTATTTT
CAWTLGTDTQYF
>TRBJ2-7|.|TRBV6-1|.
TGTGCCAGCAGTGAATTGTCGGGGCAGTACTTC
CASSELSGQYF
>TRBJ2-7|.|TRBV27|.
TGTGCCAGCAGTTTAAGGCCGGGGTACGAGCAGTACTTC
CASSLRPGYEQYF
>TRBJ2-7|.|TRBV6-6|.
TGTGCCAGCAGTTCCCTGACAGGCTCCTACGAGCAGTACTTC
CASSSLTGSYEQYF
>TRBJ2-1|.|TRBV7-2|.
TGTGCCAGCAGCTGGGTTTTGGGCGATGAGCAGTTCTTC
CASSWVLGDEQFF
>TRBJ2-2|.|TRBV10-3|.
TGTGCCATCAGGGCGGGTTCGGAGAGTTCTGGGCTCCAGTTTACCGGGGAGCTGTTTTTT
CAIRAGSESSGLQFTGELFF
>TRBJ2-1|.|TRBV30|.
TGTGCCTGGAGTGTACACCACGACAATGAGCAGTTCTTC
CAWSVHHDNEQFF
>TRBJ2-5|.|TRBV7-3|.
TGTGCCAGCAGCCCTCTGTCTGGTCACCAAGAGACCCAGTACTTC
CASSPLSGHQETQYF
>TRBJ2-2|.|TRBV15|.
TGTGCCACCAGCAGAGATTGGGACACCGGGGAGCTGTTTTTT
CATSRDWDTGELFF
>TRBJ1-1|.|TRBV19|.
TGTGCCAGTACGAAAGACGGAGCGAACACTGAAGCTTTCTTT
CASTKDGANTEAFF
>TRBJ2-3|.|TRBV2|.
TGTGCCAGCAGTTCTGCGGGGCGTTTAGATACGCAGTATTTT
CASSSAGRLDTQYF
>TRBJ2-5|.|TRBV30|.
TGTGCCTGGAGTGCAAGGGGCCTACCAACCCAGGAGACCCAGTACTTC
CAWSARGLPTQETQYF
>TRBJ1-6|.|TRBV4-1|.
TGCGCCAGCAGCCAAGACGGGATTACACCCCTCCACTTT
CASSQDGITPLHF
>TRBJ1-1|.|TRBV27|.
TGTGCCAGCAGTTTATCCCCGGGGACTGAAGCTTTCTTT
CASSLSPGTEAFF
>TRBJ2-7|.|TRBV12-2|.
TGTGCAAGTCGCTTCGGCGGGAGCCGGAGTAGGGAGCAGTACTTC
CASRFGGSRSREQYF
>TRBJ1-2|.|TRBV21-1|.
TGTGCCAGCCCCCGGGACCGAGTTCTCTATGGCTACACCTTC
CASPRDRVLYGYTF
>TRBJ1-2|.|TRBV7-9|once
TGTGCCAGCAGCCCCCAGGGGTACTATGGCTACACCTTC
CASSPQGYYGYTF
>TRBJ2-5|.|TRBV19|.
TGTGCCAGTAGTACTAGGGCCCAAGAGACCCAGTACTTC
CASSTRAQETQYF
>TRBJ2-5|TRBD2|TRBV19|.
TGTGCCACTTCCCCGGCTAGCGGGGGACTAGAGACCCAGTACTTC
CATSPASGGLETQYF
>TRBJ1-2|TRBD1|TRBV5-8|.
TGTGCCAGCAGCCCGGGGGGGGACAGCCCTTATGGAGGCTACACCTTC
CASSPGGDSPYGGYTF
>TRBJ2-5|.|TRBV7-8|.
TGTGCCAGCAGCCTAGGGACCGCGCAAGAGACCCAGTACTTC
CASSLGTAQETQYF
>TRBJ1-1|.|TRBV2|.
TGTGCCAGCACCGCGCTGGACACCGCGTTGAACACTGAAGCTTTCTTT
CASTALDTALNTEAFF
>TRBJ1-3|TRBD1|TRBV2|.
TGTGCCAGCAGCCAGGGGGACACCATATATTTT
CASSQGDTIYF
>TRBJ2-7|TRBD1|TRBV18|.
TGTGCCAGCTCACCAGGGACAGGGGGCTACGAGCAGTACTTC
CASSPGTGGYEQYF
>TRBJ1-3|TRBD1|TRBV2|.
TGTGCCAGCAGCGGCGACAGGGGCGCTGGAAACACCATATATTTT
CASSGDRGAGNTIYF
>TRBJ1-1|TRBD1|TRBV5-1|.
TGCGCCAGCAGTTACGGGACAGGGGTTGGATTCACTGAAGCTTTCTTT
CASSYGTGVGFTEAFF
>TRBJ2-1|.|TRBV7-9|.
TGTGCCAGCAGCTTAGCCGGCAGGGGCGGGGGTGAGCAGTTCTTC
CASSLAGRGGGEQFF
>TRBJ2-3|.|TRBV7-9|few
TGTGCCAGCAGCTTAGTACCAGTCGGGAGCACAGATACGCAGTATTTT
CASSLVPVGSTDTQYF
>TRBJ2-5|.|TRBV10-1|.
TGCGCCAGCAGTGAGAGCAGGGTAGACGAGACCCAGTACTTC
CASSESRVDETQYF
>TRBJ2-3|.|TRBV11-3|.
TGTGCCAGCTTATCCCAGGGTACAGATACGCAGTATTTT
CASLSQGTDTQYF
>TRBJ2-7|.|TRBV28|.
TGTGCCAGCAGTACAATAGAAGGGGGGTACTACGAGCAGTACTTC
CASSTIEGGYYEQYF
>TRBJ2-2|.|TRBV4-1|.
TGCGCCAGCAGCCAAAGGGAACGGGGCGGGGAGCTGTTTTTT
CASSQRERGGELFF
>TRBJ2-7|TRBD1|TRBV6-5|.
TGTGCCACACACTCCGGGACAGACAAGATTCAGTACTTC
CATHSGTDKIQYF
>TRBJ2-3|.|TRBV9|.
TGTGCCAGCAGCGCCTCACCAGATACGCAGTATTTT
CASSASPDTQYF